Below, 21 T cell receptor beta chains from the same sample are listed, as sequenced in a study of T cell responses to AZD1222 COVID-19 vaccine. The data were produced by immunoSEQ multiplex PCR, yet TCRdb's version contains in-frame clones alone and is incomplete. This table holds more than 140,000 clones, around 89% found once. The sample was peripheral blood, taken on day 0 of AZD1222 vaccination. The receptor source for this set is an adult in good health.

This clone appeared once. The J gene is TRBJ1-1, the V gene TRBV18; tentatively, D is TRBD1 (5 bases). V was cut by 2 bases and J by 4 bases, with 11 bases left in between. The germline V gene has CDR1 KGHSH and CDR2 LQKENI. The length of the CDR3 is 14 residues. CDR3 bases: TGTGCCAGCTCACCAGGGGCCGCGACCACTGAAGCTTTCTTT. It translates to CASSPGAATTEAFF.

This chain uses TRBV4-1 with TRBJ1-6; tentatively, D is TRBD1 (5 bases). CDR3 length equals 19 residues. The germline V and J ends were trimmed by 4 bases and 3 bases, with 22 bases remaining between them. Germline CDR1 MGHRA, CDR2 YSYEKL. DNA for the CDR3: TGCGCCAGCAGCCCGCACGGGGCGTCTAGAGAAGACTATAATTCACCCCTCCACTTT. It specifies CASSPHGASREDYNSPLHF.

The J gene is TRBJ2-1, the V gene TRBV18; TRBD2 matches at 10 bases. The ends lost 2 bases at V and 4 bases at J; junction bases unmatched: 8. This CDR3 has 17 amino acids. Germline V gene lookup returns CDR1 KGHSH and CDR2 LQKENI. This CDR3 is CASSPLLAGIHYNEQFF. For the CDR3, the DNA is TGTGCCAGCTCACCATTACTAGCGGGGATACATTACAATGAGCAGTTCTTC. Supplemented by reference TRBV18 and TRBJ2-1, the full variable domain reads NAGVMQNPRHLVRRRGQEARLRCSPMKGHSHVYWYRQLPEEGLKFMVYLQKENIIDESGMPKERFSAEFPKEGPSILRIQQVVRGDSAAYFCASSPLLAGIHYNEQFFGPGTRLTVL.

The CDR3 sequence is CASSFGSSGNTIYF. CDR3 DNA: TGTGCCAGCAGTTTTGGGAGCTCTGGAAACACCATATATTTT. This sequence joins TRBV28 and TRBJ1-3; the D is unclear. Germline loops: CDR1 MDHEN, CDR2 SYDVKM. V gave up 3 bases and J gave up 0 bases, with 6 bases separating them. The CDR3 totals 14 residues.

The chain couples TRBV12-5 to TRBJ2-7; 9 nucleotides match TRBD1. V was pared by 1 base and J by 5 bases, with 15 bases of the junction left unmatched. CDR3 size: 18 residues. Germline-derived CDR1 and CDR2 are LGHNT and FRNRAP. The CDR3 DNA reads TGTGCTAGTGGTTTGGCCCCCCGGGACAGGGACGGGGAAGACGAGCAGTACTTC. Amino acids: CASGLAPRDRDGEDEQYF. Based on the CDR3 plus reference TRBV12-5 and TRBJ2-7, the full variable domain is DARVTQTPRHKVTEMGQEVTMRCQPILGHNTVFWYRQTMMQGLELLAYFRNRAPLDDSGMPKDRFSAEMPDATLATLKIQPSEPRDSAVYFCASGLAPRDRDGEDEQYFGPGTRLTVT.

This clone occurred a few times. V and J are TRBV6-5 and TRBJ1-2; no clear D gene. Deletions cut 2 bases from V and 1 base from J, with 11 bases between. This CDR3 has 15 residues. CDR1 and CDR2 (germline): MNHEY, SVGAGI. In DNA, the CDR3 is TGTGCCAGCAGTTACAAGGACGCAGGTAACTATGGCTACACCTTC. It encodes CASSYKDAGNYGYTF.

CDR3 nucleotides: TGTGCCAGCAGCGTAGCGGAGTCGGCCTATGGCTACACCTTC. This encodes CASSVAESAYGYTF. The chain employs TRBV9 and TRBJ1-2; D ambiguous. V gave up 0 bases and J gave up 4 bases, with 10 bases separating them. The V gene's germline CDR1 is SGDLS and CDR2 YYNGEE. The CDR3 runs 14 residues.

This rearrangement joins TRBV18 to TRBJ1-6, with no clear D. The length of the CDR3 is 13 residues. CDR1 and CDR2 from the germline V gene are KGHSH and LQKENI. The V gene lost 9 bases and the J gene lost 7 bases, with 13 bases spanning the gap. The CDR3 sequence: CASRPKENSPLHF. The CDR3 bases are TGTGCCAGTAGACCTAAGGAGAATTCACCCCTCCACTTT.

This clone was seen only a few times. The rearrangement links TRBV4-3 to TRBJ2-7; D call uncertain. The CDR3 runs to 15 residues. CDR1 and CDR2 from the germline V gene are LGHNA and YSLEER. With 1 base removed from V and 0 bases from J, the gap between germline ends came to 10 bases. DNA for the CDR3: TGCGCCAGCAGCCAAGGGGCCCTCTACTCCTACGAGCAGTACTTC. This codes for CASSQGALYSYEQYF.

This chain connects TRBV11-2 to TRBJ1-2; 7 bases are a match to TRBD1. V trimming: 3 bases; J trimming: 6 bases; junction bases outside the gene matches: 4. The CDR3 loop spans 13 amino acids. The germline V gene has CDR1 SGHAT and CDR2 FQNNGV. The CDR3 nucleotides are TGTGCCAGCAGCTTCGACGGGACAGATGGCTACACCTTC. It translates to CASSFDGTDGYTF.

The chain is built from TRBV11-2 and TRBJ1-3; D is possibly TRBD1 (6 bases). Germline V lookup: CDR1 SGHAT, CDR2 FQNNGV. V lost 5 bases and J 2 bases, leaving 7 bases between the germline ends. The CDR3 sequence is 13 residues long. CDR3 sequence (DNA): TGTGCCAGCAGCAGGACAGCTGGAAACACCATATATTTT. Amino acid sequence: CASSRTAGNTIYF.

V and J are TRBV5-4 and TRBJ1-2, with D maybe TRBD1 (6 bases). The ends were cut back, 5 bases at V and 4 bases at J, with 15 bases in the middle. The CDR3 has 14 amino acids. In germline, CDR1 is SGHNT, CDR2 YYREEE (reference sequence). The CDR3 nucleotides are TGTGCCAGCAGGTCCGGGACAATGATCTATGGCTACACCTTC. Amino acids: CASRSGTMIYGYTF.

This chain uses TRBV27 with TRBJ2-1; D gene unclear. The germline CDR1 and CDR2 sequences are MNHEY and SMNVEV (reference sequence). The length of the CDR3 is 15 residues. With 0 bases removed from V and 2 bases from J, the gap between germline ends came to 8 bases. The CDR3 DNA follows: TGTGCCAGCAGTTTATCGATGGAAACCTACAATGAGCAGTTCTTC. Encoded protein: CASSLSMETYNEQFF.

This chain links TRBV19 with TRBJ1-1; the D gene is possibly TRBD1 (5 bases). Germline CDR1 LNHDA, CDR2 SQIVND (reference sequence). The CDR3 is 15 residues long. V lost 8 bases and J 1 base, leaving 17 bases between the germline ends. CDR3 bases: TGTGCCAGTTATCGACACGGTGGGACGAACACTGAAGCTTTCTTT. The encoded protein is CASYRHGGTNTEAFF.

The sample holds a few counts of this clone. This chain joins TRBV7-2 and TRBJ1-2, with TRBD1 as a possible D gene (5 bases). CDR3 length equals 16 residues. Germline assignment: CDR1 SGHTA and CDR2 FQGNSA. Trimming took 4 bases from V and 6 from J, leaving 21 bases between them. For the CDR3, the DNA is TGTGCCAGCAGCTCCCGGGGGGGGGATAGGGCTAATGGCTACACCTTC. Protein sequence: CASSSRGGDRANGYTF. The full variable domain, with the rest looked up from reference TRBV7-2 and TRBJ1-2, is GAGVSQSPSNKVTEKGKDVELRCDPISGHTALYWYRQSLGQGLEFLIYFQGNSAPDKSGLPSDRFSAERTGGSVSTLTIQRTQQEDSAVYLCASSSRGGDRANGYTFGSGTRLTVV.

This sequence joins TRBV18 and TRBJ1-5; possibly TRBD1 for D (5 bases). Trimming took off 4 bases at V and 9 bases at J, with 13 bases between the two ends. CDR3 size: 13 residues. The V gene's germline CDR1 is KGHSH and CDR2 LQKENI. The CDR3 sequence: CASSLTGPGPQHF. CDR3 bases: TGTGCCAGCTCACTCACAGGCCCGGGGCCCCAGCATTTT. The full variable domain, completed using reference TRBV18 and TRBJ1-5, is NAGVMQNPRHLVRRRGQEARLRCSPMKGHSHVYWYRQLPEEGLKFMVYLQKENIIDESGMPKERFSAEFPKEGPSILRIQQVVRGDSAAYFCASSLTGPGPQHFGDGTRLSIL.

The chain is built from TRBV6-6 and TRBJ2-2; D is ambiguous. CDR1 and CDR2 (germline): MNHNY, SVGAGI (reference sequence). The CDR3 is 14 residues long. V was pared by 6 bases and J by 4 bases, with 12 bases between. The CDR3 DNA reads TGTGCCAGCAGATCTCCCTCGGGCACCGGGGAGCTGTTTTTT. This gives the protein CASRSPSGTGELFF.

The gene calls are TRBV5-1 and TRBJ1-2; D is possibly TRBD1 (6 bases). The CDR3 covers 15 residues. Germline CDR1 and CDR2: SGHRS and YFSETQ. Trimming took off 4 bases at V and 4 bases at J, with 17 bases between the two ends. CDR3 bases: TGCGCCAGCAGCCACGGGACACAAATCGGCTATGGCTACACCTTC. This codes for CASSHGTQIGYGYTF.

V gene TRBV9 combines with J gene TRBJ1-5, with TRBD1 as a possible D gene (5 bases). The CDR3 has 14 residues. The V gene's germline CDR1 is SGDLS and CDR2 YYNGEE. With 4 bases removed from V and 5 bases from J, the gap between germline ends came to 13 bases. The DNA of the CDR3 is TGTGCCAGCAGCCGGGACGGCCTAGATCAGCCCCAGCATTTT. Protein product: CASSRDGLDQPQHF.

This chain joins TRBV28 and TRBJ2-7; no clear D. Germline assignment: CDR1 MDHEN and CDR2 SYDVKM. V lost 3 bases to trimming and J lost 1 base, with 1 base between them. CDR3 length: 11 residues. The CDR3 DNA reads TGTGCCAGCAGTTTTTCCTACGAGCAGTACTTC. Translation gives CASSFSYEQYF.

The V call is TRBV5-4, the J call TRBJ1-3; D uncertain. This CDR3 is built from 16 residues. V lost 0 bases and J 0 bases, leaving 10 bases between the germline ends. Germline CDR1 SGHNT, CDR2 YYREEE (reference sequence). CDR3 region: CASSLDTSRSGNTIYF. Written as DNA, the CDR3 is TGTGCCAGCAGCTTGGATACCAGTCGCTCTGGAAACACCATATATTTT. Complete variable domain (other parts from reference TRBV5-4 and TRBJ1-3): ETGVTQSPTHLIKTRGQQVTLRCSSQSGHNTVSWYQQALGQGPQFIFQYYREEENGRGNFPPRFSGLQFPNYSSELNVNALELDDSALYLCASSLDTSRSGNTIYFGEGSWLTVV.